This entry lists 2 T cell receptor beta chains sequenced from one sample in a study of T cells in Graves' hyperthyroidism and ophthalmopathy. The source material, RNA transcripts, was used to amplify TCR beta CDR3 regions. First-round RT-PCR with HTBI primers amplified the TCR CDR3 region. TCRdb re-called the multiplex PCR reads with MiXCR, one entry per CDR3 protein. The table has 280,000 or so distinct CDR3 sequences, 25% to 30% seen once; the top ten hold about 30%. The specimen was blood. The receptor set was obtained from a man aged 35 to 55 with Graves' hyperthyroidism that later progressed to Graves' ophthalmopathy.

This clonotype was seen many times. V usage is TRBV2 and J usage is TRBJ2-7, with a possible D match to TRBD2 (6 bases). The CDR3 spans 14 residues. Germline CDR1 reads SNHLY; CDR2 reads FYNNEI. With 7 bases removed from V and 5 bases from J, the gap between germline ends came to 18 bases. CDR3 protein: CASTEGKWRDEQYF. In DNA, the CDR3 is TGTGCCAGCACGGAAGGGAAATGGAGGGACGAGCAGTACTTC.

This clonotype was counted at least ten times. The chain couples TRBV28 to TRBJ2-7; D not certain. The germline CDR1 and CDR2 sequences are MDHEN and SYDVKM. Trimming shortened V by 8 bases and J by 7 bases, and 12 bases separated the two germline ends. This CDR3 is 11 amino acids long. CDR3 loop: CASYTGAEQYF. The CDR3, as DNA: TGTGCCAGCTATACGGGCGCAGAGCAGTACTTC.